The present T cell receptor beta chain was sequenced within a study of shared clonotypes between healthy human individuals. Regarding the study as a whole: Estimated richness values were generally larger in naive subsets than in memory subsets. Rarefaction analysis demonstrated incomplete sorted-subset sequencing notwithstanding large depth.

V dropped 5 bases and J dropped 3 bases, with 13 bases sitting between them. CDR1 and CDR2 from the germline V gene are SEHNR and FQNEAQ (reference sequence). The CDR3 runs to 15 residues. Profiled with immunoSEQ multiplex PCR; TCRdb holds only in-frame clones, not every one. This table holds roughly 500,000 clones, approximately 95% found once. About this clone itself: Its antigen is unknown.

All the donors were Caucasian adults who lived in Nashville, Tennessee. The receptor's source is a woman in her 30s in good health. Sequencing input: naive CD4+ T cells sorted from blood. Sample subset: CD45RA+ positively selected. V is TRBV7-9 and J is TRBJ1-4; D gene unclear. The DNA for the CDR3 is TGTGCCAGCAGCCCTCTTATGTCCCCTAATGAAAAACTGTTTTTT. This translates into CASSPLMSPNEKLFF.